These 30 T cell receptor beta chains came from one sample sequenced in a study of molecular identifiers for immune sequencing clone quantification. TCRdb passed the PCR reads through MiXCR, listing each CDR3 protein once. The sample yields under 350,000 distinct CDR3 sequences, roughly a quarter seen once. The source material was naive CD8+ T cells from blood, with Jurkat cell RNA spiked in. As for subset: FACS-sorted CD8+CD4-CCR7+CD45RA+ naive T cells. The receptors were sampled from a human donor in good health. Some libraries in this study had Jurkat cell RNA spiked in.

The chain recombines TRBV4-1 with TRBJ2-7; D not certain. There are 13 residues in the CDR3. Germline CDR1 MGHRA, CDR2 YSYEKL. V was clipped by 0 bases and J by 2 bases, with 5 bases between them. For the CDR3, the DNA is TGCGCCAGCAGCCAAGAGGGCCCCTACGAGCAGTACTTC. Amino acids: CASSQEGPYEQYF.

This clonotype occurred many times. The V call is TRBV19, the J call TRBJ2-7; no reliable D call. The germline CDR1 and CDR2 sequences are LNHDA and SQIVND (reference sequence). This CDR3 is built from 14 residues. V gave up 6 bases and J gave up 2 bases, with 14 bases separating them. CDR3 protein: CASSRTDGPYEQYF. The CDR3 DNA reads TGTGCCAGTAGCCGAACTGACGGTCCCTACGAGCAGTACTTC.

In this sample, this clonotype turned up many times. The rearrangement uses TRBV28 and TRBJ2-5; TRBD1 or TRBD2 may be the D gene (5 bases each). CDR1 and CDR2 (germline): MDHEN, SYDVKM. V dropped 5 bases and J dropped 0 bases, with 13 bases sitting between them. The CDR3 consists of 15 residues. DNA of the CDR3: TGTGCCAGCAGTCCAGGGAGCGTCTACCAAGAGACCCAGTACTTC. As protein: CASSPGSVYQETQYF.

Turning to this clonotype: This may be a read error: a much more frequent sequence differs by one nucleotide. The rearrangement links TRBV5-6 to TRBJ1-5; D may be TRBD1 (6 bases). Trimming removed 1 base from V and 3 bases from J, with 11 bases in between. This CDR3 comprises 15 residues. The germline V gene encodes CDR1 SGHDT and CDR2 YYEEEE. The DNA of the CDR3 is TGTGCCAGCAGCTTGTGGGGGGCCCACAATCAGCCCCAGCATTTT. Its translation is CASSLWGAHNQPQHF.

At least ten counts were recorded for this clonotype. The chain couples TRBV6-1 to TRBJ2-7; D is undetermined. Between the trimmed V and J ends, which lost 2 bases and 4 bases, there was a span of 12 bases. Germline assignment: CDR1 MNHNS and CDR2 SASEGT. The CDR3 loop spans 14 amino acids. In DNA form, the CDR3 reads TGTGCCAGCAGTGAAATCCGCAATGGGTACGAGCAGTACTTC. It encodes CASSEIRNGYEQYF.

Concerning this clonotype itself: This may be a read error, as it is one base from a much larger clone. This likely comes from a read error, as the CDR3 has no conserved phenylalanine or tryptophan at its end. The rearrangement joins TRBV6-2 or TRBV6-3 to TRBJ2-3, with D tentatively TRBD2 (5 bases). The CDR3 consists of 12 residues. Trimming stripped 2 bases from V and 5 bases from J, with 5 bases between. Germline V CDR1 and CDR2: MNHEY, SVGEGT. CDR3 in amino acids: CASSYAGDTQYY. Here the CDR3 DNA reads TGTGCCAGCAGTTACGCGGGAGATACGCAGTATTAT.

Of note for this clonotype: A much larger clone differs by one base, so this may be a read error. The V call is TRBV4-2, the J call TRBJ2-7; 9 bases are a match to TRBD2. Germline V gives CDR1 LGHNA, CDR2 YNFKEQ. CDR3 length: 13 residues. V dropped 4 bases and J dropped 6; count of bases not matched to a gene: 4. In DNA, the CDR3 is TGTGCCAGCAGCCGCCCGACTAGCGGCGAGCAGTACTTC. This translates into CASSRPTSGEQYF.

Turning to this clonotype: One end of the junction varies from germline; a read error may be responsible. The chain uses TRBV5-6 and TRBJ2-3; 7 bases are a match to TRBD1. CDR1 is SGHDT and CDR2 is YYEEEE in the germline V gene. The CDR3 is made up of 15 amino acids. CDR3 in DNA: TGTGCCAGCAGCTTGGGAGGGGGCAGCACAGATATGCAGTATTTT. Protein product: CASSLGGGSTDMQYF.

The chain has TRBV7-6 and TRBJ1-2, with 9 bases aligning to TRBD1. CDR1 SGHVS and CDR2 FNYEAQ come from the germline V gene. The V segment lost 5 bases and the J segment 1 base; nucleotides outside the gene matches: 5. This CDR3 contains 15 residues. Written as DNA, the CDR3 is TGTGCCAGCAGCCCAGGGACAGGGTATAACTATGGCTACACCTTC. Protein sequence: CASSPGTGYNYGYTF.

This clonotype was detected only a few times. CDR3 DNA sequence: TGCGCCAGCAGACCTGAGGACGTTAAAGAGACCCAGTACTTC. It is translated as CASRPEDVKETQYF. The chain uses TRBV5-1 and TRBJ2-5; D ambiguous. The V end lost 5 bases, the J end lost 3 bases, and 14 bases lay between the germline ends. The germline V gene has CDR1 SGHRS and CDR2 YFSETQ. The CDR3 runs to 14 residues.

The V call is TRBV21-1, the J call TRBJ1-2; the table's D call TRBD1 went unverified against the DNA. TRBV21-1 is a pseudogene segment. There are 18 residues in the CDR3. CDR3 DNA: TGTGCCAGCAGCAAAGCGAAGCGGGACAGGGGGCGCGGTTATGGCTACGCCTTC. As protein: CASSKAKRDRGRGYGYAF.

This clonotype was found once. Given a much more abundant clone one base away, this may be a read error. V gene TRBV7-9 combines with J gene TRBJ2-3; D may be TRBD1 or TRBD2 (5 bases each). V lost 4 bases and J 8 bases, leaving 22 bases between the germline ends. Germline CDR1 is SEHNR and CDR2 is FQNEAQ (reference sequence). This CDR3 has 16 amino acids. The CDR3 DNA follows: TGTGCCAGCAGCTACATGCAGGGAGCCTCAAGGGGTACGCAGTATTTT. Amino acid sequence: CASSYMQGASRGTQYF.

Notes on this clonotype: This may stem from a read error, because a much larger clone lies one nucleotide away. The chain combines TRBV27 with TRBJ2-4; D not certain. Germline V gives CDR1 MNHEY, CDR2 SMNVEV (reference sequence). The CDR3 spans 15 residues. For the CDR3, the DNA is TGTGCCAGCAGTCCGTGGGAAGGTCAGCTAAACATTCAGCACTTC. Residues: CASSPWEGQLNIQHF.

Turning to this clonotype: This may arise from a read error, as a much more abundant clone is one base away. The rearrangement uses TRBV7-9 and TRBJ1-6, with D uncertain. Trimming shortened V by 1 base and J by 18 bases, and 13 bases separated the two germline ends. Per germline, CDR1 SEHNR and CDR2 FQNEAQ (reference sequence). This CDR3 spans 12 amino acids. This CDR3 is CASSLGLQPSHF. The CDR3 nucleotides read TGTGCCAGCAGCTTAGGTCTCCAGCCCTCCCACTTT. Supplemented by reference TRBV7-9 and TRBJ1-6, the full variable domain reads DTGVSQNPRHKITKRGQNVTFRCDPISEHNRLYWYRQTLGQGPEFLTYFQNEAQLEKSRLLSDRFSAERPKGSFSTLEIQRTEQGDSAMYLCASSLGLQPSHFGNGTRLTVT.

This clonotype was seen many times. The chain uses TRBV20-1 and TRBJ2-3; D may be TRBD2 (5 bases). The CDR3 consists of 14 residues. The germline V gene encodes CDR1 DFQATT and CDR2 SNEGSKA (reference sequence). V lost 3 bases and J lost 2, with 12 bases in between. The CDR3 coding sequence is TGCAGTGCTAGGGCGGGCCTAAACACAGATACGCAGTATTTT. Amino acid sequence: CSARAGLNTDTQYF.

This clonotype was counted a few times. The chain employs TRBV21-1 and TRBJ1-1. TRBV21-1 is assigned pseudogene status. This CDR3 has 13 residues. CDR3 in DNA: TGTGCCAGCACCAAAAAACAGAACACTGAAGCTTTCTTT. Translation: CASTKKQNTEAFF.

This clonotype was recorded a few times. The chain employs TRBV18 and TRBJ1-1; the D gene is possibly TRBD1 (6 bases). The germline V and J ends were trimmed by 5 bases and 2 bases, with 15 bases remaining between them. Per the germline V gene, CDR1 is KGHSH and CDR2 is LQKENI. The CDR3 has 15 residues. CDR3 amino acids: CASSYGGGLNTEAFF. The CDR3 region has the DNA TGTGCCAGCTCATACGGGGGGGGCCTAAACACTGAAGCTTTCTTT.

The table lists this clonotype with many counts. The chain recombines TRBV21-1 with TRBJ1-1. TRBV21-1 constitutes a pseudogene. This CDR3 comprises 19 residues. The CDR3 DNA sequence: TGTGCCAGCAGCAGCCGGCATGGAGGCAGGCCTATAATGAACACTGAAGCTTTCTTT. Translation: CASSSRHGGRPIMNTEAFF.

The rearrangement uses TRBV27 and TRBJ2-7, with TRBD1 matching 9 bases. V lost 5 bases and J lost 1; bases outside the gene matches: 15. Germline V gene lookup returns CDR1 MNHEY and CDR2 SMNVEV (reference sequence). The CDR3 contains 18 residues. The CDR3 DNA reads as TGTGCCAGCAGTCCTTACCGGACAGGGGCAAGAGGGTCCTACGAGCAGTACTTC. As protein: CASSPYRTGARGSYEQYF.

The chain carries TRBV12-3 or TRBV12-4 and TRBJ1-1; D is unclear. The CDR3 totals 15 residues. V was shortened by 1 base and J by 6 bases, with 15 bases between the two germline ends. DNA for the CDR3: TGTGCCAGCAGTTTAGAGTGGGCGAGGGATGCTGAAGCTTTCTTT. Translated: CASSLEWARDAEAFF.

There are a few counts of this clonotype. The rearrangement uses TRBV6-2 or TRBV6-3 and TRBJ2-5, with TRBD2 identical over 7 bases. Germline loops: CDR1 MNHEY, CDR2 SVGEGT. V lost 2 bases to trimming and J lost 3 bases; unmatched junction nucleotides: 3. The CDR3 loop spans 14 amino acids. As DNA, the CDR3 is TGTGCCAGCAGTTACGTAAGCGGGAAAGAGACCCAGTACTTC. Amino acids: CASSYVSGKETQYF.

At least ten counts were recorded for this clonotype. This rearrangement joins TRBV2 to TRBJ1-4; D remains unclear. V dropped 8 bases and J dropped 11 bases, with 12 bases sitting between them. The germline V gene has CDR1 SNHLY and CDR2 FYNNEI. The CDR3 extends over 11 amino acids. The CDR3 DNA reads TGTGCCAGCGGCGAGGACCGCAAACTGTTTTTT. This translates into CASGEDRKLFF.

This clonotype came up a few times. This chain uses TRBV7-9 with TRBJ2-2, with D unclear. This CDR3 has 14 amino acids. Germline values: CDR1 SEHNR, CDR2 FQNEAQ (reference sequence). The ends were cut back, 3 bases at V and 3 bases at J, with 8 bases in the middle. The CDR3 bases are TGTGCCAGCAGCTTTGTTCGTTACACCGGGGAGCTGTTTTTT. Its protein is CASSFVRYTGELFF.

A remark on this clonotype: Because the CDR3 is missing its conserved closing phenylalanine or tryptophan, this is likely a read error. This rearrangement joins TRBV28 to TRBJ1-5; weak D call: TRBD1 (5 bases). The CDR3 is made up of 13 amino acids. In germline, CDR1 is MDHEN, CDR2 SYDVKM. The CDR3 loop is CASSHRWHQRQHV. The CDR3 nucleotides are TGTGCCAGCAGCCACAGGTGGCATCAGCGCCAGCATGTT.

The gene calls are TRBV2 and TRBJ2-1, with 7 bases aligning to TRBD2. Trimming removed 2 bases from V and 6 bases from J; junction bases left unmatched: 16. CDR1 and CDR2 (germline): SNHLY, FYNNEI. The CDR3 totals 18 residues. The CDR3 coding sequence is TGTGCCAGCAGTGAAACATTGACTAGCAGGGCCGTCGGCAATGAGCAGTTCTTC. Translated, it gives CASSETLTSRAVGNEQFF. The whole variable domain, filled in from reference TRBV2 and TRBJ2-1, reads EPEVTQTPSHQVTQMGQEVILRCVPISNHLYFYWYRQILGQKVEFLVSFYNNEISEKSEIFDDQFSVERPDGSNFTLKIRSTKLEDSAMYFCASSETLTSRAVGNEQFFGPGTRLTVL.

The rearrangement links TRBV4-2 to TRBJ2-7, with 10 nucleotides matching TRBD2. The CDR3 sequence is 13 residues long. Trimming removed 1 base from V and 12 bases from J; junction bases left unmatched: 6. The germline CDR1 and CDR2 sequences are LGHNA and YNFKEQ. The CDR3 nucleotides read TGTGCCAGCAGCCAAGCGCTAGCGGGAGTCCTGTACTTC. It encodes CASSQALAGVLYF.

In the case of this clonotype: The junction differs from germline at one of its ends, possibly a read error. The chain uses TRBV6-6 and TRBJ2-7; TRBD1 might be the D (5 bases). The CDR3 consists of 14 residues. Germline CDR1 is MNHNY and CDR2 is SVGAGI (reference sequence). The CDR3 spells CANSYLGPPGEQYF. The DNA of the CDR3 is TGTGCCAACAGTTATCTGGGGCCTCCTGGCGAGCAGTACTTC.

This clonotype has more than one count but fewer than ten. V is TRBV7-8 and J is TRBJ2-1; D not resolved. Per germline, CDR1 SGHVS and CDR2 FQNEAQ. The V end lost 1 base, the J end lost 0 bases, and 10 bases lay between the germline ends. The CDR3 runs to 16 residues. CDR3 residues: CASSLEWDYSYNEQFF. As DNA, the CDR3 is TGTGCCAGCAGCTTAGAGTGGGATTACTCCTACAATGAGCAGTTCTTC.

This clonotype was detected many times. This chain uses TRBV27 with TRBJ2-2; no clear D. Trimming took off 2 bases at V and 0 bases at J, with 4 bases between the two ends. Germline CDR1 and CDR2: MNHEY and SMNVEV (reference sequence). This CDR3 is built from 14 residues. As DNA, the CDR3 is TGTGCCAGCAGTTTAATCCCGAACACCGGGGAGCTGTTTTTT. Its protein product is CASSLIPNTGELFF.

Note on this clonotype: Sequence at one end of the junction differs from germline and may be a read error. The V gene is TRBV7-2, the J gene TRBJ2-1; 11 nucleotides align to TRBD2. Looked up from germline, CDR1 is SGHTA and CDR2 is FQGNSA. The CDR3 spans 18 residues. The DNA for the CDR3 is TGTGCCAGCAGCCGATCTAGCGGGGGGCGGGGCTCCTACGATGAGCAGTTCTTC. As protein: CASSRSSGGRGSYDEQFF.